The source of this TCR beta chain is a study of cytomegalovirus exposure and HLA in healthy donors. Overall study context: Some 87 million unique TCRs from HLA-typed donors were held in an early release of data.

Overall study findings and caveats: Based on reports, TCR beta sequences accurately predicted HLA-A and HLA-B alleles for most subjects. Rare TCR sequences predominated, though certain public TCRs were found in many donors.

Details on this clone: No antigen is known for it.

The PCR used 60 Vbeta and 13 Jbeta primers. In the authors' methods: The authors later counted about 80 million unique TCR beta chains, approximately 10 million of them shared. Assay used: immunoSEQ multiplex PCR; TCRdb lists only in-frame clones, some missing. V, J and clone size are those of that table, while D and trimming were read from the DNA. Of some 160,000 clones in the sample, approximately 81% were seen once. The CDR3 is made up of 15 amino acids. V was pared by 5 bases and J by 0 bases, with 13 bases between. The germline V gene encodes CDR1 SQVTM and CDR2 ANQGSEA. The material sequenced was PBMCs. The source of this sequence is a boy aged 2-9 years in good health and CMV-seronegative. This sequence joins TRBV29-1 and TRBJ2-2, with a possible D match to TRBD2 (5 bases). This CDR3 is CSVPSGETNTGELFF. In DNA form, the CDR3 reads TGCAGCGTTCCGAGCGGAGAGACGAACACCGGGGAGCTGTTTTTT.